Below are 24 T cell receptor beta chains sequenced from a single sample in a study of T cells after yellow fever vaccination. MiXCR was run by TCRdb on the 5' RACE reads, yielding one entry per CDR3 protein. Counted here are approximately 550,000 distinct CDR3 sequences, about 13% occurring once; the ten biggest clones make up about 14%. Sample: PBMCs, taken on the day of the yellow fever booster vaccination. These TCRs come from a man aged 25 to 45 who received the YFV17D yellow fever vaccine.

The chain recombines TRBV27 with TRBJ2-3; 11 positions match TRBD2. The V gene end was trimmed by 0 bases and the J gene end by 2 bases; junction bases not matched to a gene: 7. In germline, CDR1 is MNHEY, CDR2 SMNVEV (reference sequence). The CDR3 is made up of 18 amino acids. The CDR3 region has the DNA TGTGCCAGCAGTTTATCGACACTAGCGGGAGACCCCACAGATACGCAGTATTTT. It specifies CASSLSTLAGDPTDTQYF.

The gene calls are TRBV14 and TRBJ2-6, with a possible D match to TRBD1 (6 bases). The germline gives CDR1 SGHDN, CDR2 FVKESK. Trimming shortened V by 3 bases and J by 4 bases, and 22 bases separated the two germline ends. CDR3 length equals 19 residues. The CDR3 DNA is TGTGCCAGCAGCCATAACCGGGACACCCACTTTCGGGGGGCCAACGTCCTGACTTTC. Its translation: CASSHNRDTHFRGANVLTF.

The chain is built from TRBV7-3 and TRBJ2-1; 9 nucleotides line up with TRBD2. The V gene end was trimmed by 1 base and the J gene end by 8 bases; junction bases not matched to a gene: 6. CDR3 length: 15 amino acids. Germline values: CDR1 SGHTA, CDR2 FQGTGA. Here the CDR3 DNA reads TGTGCCAGCAGCTTAAATGGCGGGAGGGGCTATGAGCAGTTCTTC. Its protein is CASSLNGGRGYEQFF.

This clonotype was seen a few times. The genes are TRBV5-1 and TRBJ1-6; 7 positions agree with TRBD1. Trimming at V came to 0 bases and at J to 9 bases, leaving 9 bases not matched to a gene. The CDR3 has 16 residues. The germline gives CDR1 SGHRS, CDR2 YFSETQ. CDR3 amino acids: CASSLGNRGFGSPLHF. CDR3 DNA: TGCGCCAGCAGCTTGGGAAACAGGGGTTTTGGTTCACCCCTCCACTTT.

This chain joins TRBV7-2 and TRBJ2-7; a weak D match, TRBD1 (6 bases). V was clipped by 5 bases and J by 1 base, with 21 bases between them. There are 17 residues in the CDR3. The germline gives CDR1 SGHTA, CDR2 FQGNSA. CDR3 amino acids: CASSIRKHRVGSYEQYF. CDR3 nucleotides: TGTGCCAGCAGCATCAGGAAGCACAGGGTCGGGTCCTACGAGCAGTACTTC.

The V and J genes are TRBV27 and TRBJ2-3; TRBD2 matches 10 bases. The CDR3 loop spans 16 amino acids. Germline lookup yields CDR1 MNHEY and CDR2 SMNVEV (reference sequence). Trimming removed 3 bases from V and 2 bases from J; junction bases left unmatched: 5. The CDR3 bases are TGTGCCAGCAGTTTGCTAGCGGGAGTTGCCACAGATACGCAGTATTTT. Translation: CASSLLAGVATDTQYF.

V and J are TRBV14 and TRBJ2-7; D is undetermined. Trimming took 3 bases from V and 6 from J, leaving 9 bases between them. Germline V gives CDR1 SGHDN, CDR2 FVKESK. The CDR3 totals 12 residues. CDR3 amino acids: CASSHVSSEQYF. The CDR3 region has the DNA TGTGCCAGCAGCCATGTGAGTAGCGAGCAGTACTTC.

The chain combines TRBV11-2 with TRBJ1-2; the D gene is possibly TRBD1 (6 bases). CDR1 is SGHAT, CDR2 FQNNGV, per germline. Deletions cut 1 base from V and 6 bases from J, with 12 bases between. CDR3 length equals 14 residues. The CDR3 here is CASSLGGTSDGYTF. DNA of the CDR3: TGTGCCAGCAGCTTAGGCGGGACATCGGATGGCTACACCTTC.

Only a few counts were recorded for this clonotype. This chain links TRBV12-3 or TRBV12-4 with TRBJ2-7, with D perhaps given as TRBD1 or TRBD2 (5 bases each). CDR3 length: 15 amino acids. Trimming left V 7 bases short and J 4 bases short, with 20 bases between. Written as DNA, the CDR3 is TGTGCCAGCACCTATTCAGGGTCAGGAGGATACGAGCAGTACTTC. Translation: CASTYSGSGGYEQYF.

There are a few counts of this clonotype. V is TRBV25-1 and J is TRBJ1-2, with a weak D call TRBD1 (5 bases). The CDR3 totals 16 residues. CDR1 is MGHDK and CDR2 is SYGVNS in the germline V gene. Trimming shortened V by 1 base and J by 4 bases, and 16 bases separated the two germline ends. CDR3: CASSESGQANRYGYTF. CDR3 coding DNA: TGTGCCAGCAGTGAATCGGGGCAGGCAAACCGCTATGGCTACACCTTC.

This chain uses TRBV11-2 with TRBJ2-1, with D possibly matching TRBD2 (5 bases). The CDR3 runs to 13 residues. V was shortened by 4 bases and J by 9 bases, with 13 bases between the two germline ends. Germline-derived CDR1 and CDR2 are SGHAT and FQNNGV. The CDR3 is CASSSDSLGEQFF. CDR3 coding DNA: TGTGCCAGCAGCTCGGACTCCCTCGGTGAGCAGTTCTTC.

The DNA of the CDR3 is TGTGCCAGTAGACCGACGATTGGCCCGTGGGCTAGCGGTGCATCTACGCAGTATTTT. The encoded protein is CASRPTIGPWASGASTQYF. The V gene is TRBV6-2 or TRBV6-3, the J gene TRBJ2-3; TRBD2 matches 7 bases. In germline, CDR1 is MNHEY, CDR2 SVGEGT. J gave up 8 bases and V 9 bases, and 29 bases lay outside the gene matches. This CDR3 is 19 amino acids long.

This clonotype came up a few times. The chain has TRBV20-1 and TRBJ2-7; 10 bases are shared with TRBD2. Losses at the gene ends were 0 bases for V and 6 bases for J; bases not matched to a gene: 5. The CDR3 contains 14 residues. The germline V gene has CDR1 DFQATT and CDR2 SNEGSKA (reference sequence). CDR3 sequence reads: CSARDASGRGEQYF. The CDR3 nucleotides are TGCAGTGCTAGAGATGCCAGCGGGAGGGGCGAGCAGTACTTC.

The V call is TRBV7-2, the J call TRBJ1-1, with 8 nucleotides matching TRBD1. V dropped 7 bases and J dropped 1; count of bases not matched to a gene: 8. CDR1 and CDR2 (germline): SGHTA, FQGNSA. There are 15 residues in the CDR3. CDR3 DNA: TGTGCCAGCAATCCAGGGGGCCCGACGAACACTGAAGCTTTCTTT. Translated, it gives CASNPGGPTNTEAFF.

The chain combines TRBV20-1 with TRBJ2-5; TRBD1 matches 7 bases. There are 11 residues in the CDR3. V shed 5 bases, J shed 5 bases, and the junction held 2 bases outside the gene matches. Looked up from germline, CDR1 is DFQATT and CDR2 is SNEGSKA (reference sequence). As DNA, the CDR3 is TGCAGTGCTCAGGGGGAGGAGACCCAGTACTTC. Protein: CSAQGEETQYF.

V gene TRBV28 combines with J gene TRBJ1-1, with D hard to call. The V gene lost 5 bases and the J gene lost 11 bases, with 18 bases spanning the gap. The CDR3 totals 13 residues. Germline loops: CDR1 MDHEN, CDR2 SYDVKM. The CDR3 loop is CASSIRPSEGAFF. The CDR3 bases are TGTGCCAGCAGTATCCGGCCCTCAGAGGGTGCTTTCTTT. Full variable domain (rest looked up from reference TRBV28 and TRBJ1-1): DVKVTQSSRYLVKRTGEKVFLECVQDMDHENMFWYRQDPGLGLRLIYFSYDVKMKEKGDIPEGYSVSREKKERFSLILESASTNQTSMYLCASSIRPSEGAFFGQGTRLTVV.

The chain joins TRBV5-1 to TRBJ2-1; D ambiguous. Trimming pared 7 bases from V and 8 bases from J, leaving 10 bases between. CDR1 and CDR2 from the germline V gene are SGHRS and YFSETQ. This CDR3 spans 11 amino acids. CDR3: CASAFSDEQFF. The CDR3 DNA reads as TGCGCCAGCGCCTTCTCCGATGAGCAGTTCTTC.

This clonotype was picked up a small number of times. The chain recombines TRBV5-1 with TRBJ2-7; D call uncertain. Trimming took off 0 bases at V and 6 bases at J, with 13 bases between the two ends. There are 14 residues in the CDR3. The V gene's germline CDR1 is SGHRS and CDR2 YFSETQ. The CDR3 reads CASSLEARSGEQYF. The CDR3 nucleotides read TGCGCCAGCAGCTTGGAGGCCAGGTCGGGCGAGCAGTACTTC.

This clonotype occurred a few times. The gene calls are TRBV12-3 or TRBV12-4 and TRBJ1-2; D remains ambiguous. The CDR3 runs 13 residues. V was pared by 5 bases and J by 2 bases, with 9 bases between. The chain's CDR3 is CASSRGLNYGYTF. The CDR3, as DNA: TGTGCCAGCAGTCGGGGATTAAACTATGGCTACACCTTC.

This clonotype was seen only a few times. CDR3 DNA: TGTGCCAGCAACCCGACAGCGAACACCGGGGAGCTGTTTTTT. This translates into CASNPTANTGELFF. The J gene is TRBJ2-2, the V gene TRBV11-2, with a possible D match to TRBD1 (5 bases). The V and J ends lost 7 bases and 0 bases respectively, with 9 bases between them. The V gene's germline CDR1 is SGHAT and CDR2 FQNNGV. The CDR3 spans 14 residues. Together with reference TRBV11-2 and TRBJ2-2, the CDR3 gives the full variable domain: EAGVAQSPRYKIIEKRQSVAFWCNPISGHATLYWYQQILGQGPKLLIQFQNNGVVDDSQLPKDRFSAERLKGVDSTLKIQPAKLEDSAVYLCASNPTANTGELFFGEGSRLTVL.

CDR3 loop: CSALSDRAEHSTDTQYF. DNA for the CDR3: TGCAGTGCTCTCTCGGACCGAGCGGAACATAGCACAGATACGCAGTATTTT. The rearrangement links TRBV20-1 to TRBJ2-3, with a weak D call TRBD2 (5 bases). The CDR3 totals 17 residues. Trimming removed 5 bases at V and 0 bases at J, with 21 bases between. The germline CDR1 and CDR2 sequences are DFQATT and SNEGSKA (reference sequence).

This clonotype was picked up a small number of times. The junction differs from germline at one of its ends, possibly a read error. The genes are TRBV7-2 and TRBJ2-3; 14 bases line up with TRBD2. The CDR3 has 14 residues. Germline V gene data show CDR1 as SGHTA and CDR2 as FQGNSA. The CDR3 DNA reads TGTGCCAGCAGCTCTGGAACTCCGGGACTAGCGGGAGCGTTT. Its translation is CASSSGTPGLAGAF.

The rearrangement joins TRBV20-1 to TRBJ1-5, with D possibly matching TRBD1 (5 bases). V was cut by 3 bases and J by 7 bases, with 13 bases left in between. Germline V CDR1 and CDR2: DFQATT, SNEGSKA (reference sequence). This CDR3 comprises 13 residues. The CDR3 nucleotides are TGCAGTGCTAGTCCGAGGGGCGGGCAGCCCCAGCATTTT. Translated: CSASPRGGQPQHF.

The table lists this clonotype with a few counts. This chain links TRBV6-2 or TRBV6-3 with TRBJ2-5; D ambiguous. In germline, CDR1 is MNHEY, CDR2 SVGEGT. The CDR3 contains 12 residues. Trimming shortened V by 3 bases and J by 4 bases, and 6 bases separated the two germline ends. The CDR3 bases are TGTGCCAGCAGTTATGTAATAGAGACCCAGTACTTC. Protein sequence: CASSYVIETQYF.